One and the same sample provided the 14 T cell receptor beta chains below, sequenced in a study of T cell changes during pregnancy in multiple sclerosis. Generated by immunoSEQ multiplex PCR, the TCRdb table keeps only in-frame clones and is missing some. The sample has about 51,000 clones, approximately 93% seen once. The sample consisted of peripheral blood, taken in the second trimester of pregnancy. Every receptor here comes from a female donor with multiple sclerosis, enrolled in a pregnancy study.

J is TRBJ2-3 and V is TRBV18; TRBD1 agrees at 7 bases. Germline trimming cut 2 bases from V and 5 bases from J; bases unmatched to any gene: 7. The CDR3 totals 15 residues. The V gene's germline CDR1 is KGHSH and CDR2 LQKENI. CDR3 sequence (DNA): TGTGCCAGCTCACCATGGAGACAGGGCCAAGATACGCAGTATTTT. Translating gives CASSPWRQGQDTQYF.

The chain joins TRBV19 to TRBJ2-1; D is undetermined. The V and J ends lost 5 bases and 1 base respectively, with 12 bases between them. From germline, CDR1 is LNHDA and CDR2 SQIVND (reference sequence). This CDR3 comprises 15 residues. CDR3 region: CASSLPGPSYNEQFF. The CDR3 DNA sequence: TGTGCCAGTAGTCTCCCGGGTCCTTCCTACAATGAGCAGTTCTTC.

The rearrangement uses TRBV5-6 and TRBJ2-7, with 11 bases identical to TRBD2. Unmatched junction bases numbered 8, after V lost 4 bases and J lost 5 bases. Germline CDR1 is SGHDT and CDR2 is YYEEEE. This CDR3 has 15 residues. DNA of the CDR3: TGTGCCAGCAGCCGAGCTAGCGGGAGGTCTCACGAGCAGTACTTC. Its protein is CASSRASGRSHEQYF.

This sequence joins TRBV27 and TRBJ2-7; 10 nucleotides align to TRBD1. The CDR3 length is 17 residues. Looked up from germline, CDR1 is MNHEY and CDR2 is SMNVEV (reference sequence). V trimming: 6 bases; J trimming: 5 bases; junction bases outside the gene matches: 16. The CDR3 DNA reads as TGTGCCAGCAGCCCTCGGTGGAATACGGGACAGGGGAACGAGCAGTACTTC. It yields the protein CASSPRWNTGQGNEQYF.

The genes are TRBV18 and TRBJ2-5; 10 positions match TRBD2. Per the germline V gene, CDR1 is KGHSH and CDR2 is LQKENI. This CDR3 spans 15 amino acids. Trimming at V came to 4 bases and at J to 3 bases, leaving 5 bases not matched to a gene. The CDR3 sequence is CASSLGLAEKETQYF. For the CDR3, the DNA is TGTGCCAGCTCACTCGGACTAGCGGAAAAAGAGACCCAGTACTTC.

CDR3 sequence (DNA): TGCGCCAGCAGCCAAGATCTTATCGGGGGGGGGACTGAAGCTTTCTTT. Translation: CASSQDLIGGGTEAFF. J is TRBJ1-1 and V is TRBV4-3; a weak D match, TRBD1 (5 bases). Trimming removed 0 bases at V and 5 bases at J, with 16 bases between. CDR3 length equals 16 residues. The germline V gene has CDR1 LGHNA and CDR2 YSLEER.

This chain joins TRBV9 and TRBJ2-3; 14 nucleotides agree with TRBD2. This CDR3 spans 18 amino acids. Germline V gives CDR1 SGDLS, CDR2 YYNGEE. V gave up 2 bases and J gave up 2 bases; unmatched junction bases: 7. CDR3 sequence: CASSVLPGLAGVTDTQYF. DNA of the CDR3: TGTGCCAGCAGCGTCCTTCCGGGACTAGCGGGAGTCACAGATACGCAGTATTTT.

This clone was counted a single time. The chain carries TRBV7-2 and TRBJ1-3; TRBD1 agrees at 7 bases. Germline CDR1 SGHTA, CDR2 FQGNSA. The V segment lost 4 bases and the J segment 4 bases; nucleotides outside the gene matches: 4. This CDR3 spans 14 amino acids. In nucleotides, the CDR3 is TGTGCCAGCAGCTCGACAGGGCAAGGAAACACCATATATTTT. It yields the protein CASSSTGQGNTIYF.

The chain recombines TRBV29-1 with TRBJ1-2; possible D gene TRBD1, 6 bases. The germline CDR1 and CDR2 sequences are SQVTM and ANQGSEA. V lost 4 bases and J 8 bases, leaving 20 bases between the germline ends. CDR3 length: 14 amino acids. The CDR3 DNA is TGCAGCGTTGTATTGTTCCAGGGGCAGGACGGCTACACCTTC. Translated, it gives CSVVLFQGQDGYTF.

The chain carries TRBV15 and TRBJ1-1; D perhaps matches TRBD1 (5 bases). CDR1 and CDR2 (germline): LNHNV, YYDKDF (reference sequence). The CDR3 is 15 residues long. V lost 1 base, J lost 4 bases, and 13 bases lay in between. The CDR3 region has the DNA TGTGCCACCAGCAGAGGCGGGGGGGTGGGCACTGAAGCTTTCTTT. This codes for CATSRGGGVGTEAFF.

CDR3 sequence: CASRPTGGGNTIYF. CDR3 nucleotides: TGTGCAAGTCGCCCCACAGGGGGCGGAAACACCATATATTTT. The genes are TRBV12-2 and TRBJ1-3; TRBD1, the D gene given by the table, was not confirmed from the DNA. TRBV12-2 is a recognized pseudogene. The CDR3 spans 14 residues.

V is TRBV7-3 and J is TRBJ2-3, with 8 bases identical to TRBD1. V dropped 5 bases and J dropped 2; count of bases not matched to a gene: 9. This CDR3 contains 16 residues. Germline V gene data show CDR1 as SGHTA and CDR2 as FQGTGA. The CDR3 protein is CASSPDPGGVTDTQYF. CDR3 in DNA: TGTGCCAGCAGCCCGGATCCAGGGGGCGTCACAGATACGCAGTATTTT.

The rearrangement joins TRBV7-2 to TRBJ2-3, with D unresolved. This CDR3 spans 12 amino acids. CDR1 and CDR2 from the germline V gene are SGHTA and FQGNSA. Trimming shortened V by 6 bases and J by 4 bases, and 8 bases separated the two germline ends. The CDR3 nucleotides read TGTGCCAGCAGATCCACAGCAGATACGCAGTATTTT. It yields the protein CASRSTADTQYF.

V gene TRBV11-1 combines with J gene TRBJ2-7; no clear D gene. Trimming pared 2 bases from V and 0 bases from J, leaving 5 bases between. CDR1 is SGHAT and CDR2 is FQDESV in the germline V gene (reference sequence). This CDR3 is built from 13 residues. For the CDR3, the DNA is TGTGCCAGCAGCTTACGGTTCTCCTACGAGCAGTACTTC. As protein: CASSLRFSYEQYF.